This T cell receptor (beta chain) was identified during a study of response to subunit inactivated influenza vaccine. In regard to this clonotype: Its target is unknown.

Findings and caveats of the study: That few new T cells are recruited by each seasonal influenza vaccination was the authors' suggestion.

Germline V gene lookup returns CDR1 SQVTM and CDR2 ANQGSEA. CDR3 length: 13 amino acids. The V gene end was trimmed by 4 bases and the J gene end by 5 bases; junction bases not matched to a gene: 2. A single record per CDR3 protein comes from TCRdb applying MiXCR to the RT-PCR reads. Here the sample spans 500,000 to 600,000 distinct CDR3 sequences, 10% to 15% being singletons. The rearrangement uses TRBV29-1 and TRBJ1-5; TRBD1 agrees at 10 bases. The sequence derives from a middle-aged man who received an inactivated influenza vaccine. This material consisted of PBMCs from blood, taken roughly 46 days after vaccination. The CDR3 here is CSVAGTGDQPQHF. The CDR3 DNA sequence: TGCAGCGTTGCCGGGACAGGGGATCAGCCCCAGCATTTT. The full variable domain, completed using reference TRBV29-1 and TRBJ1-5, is SAVISQKPSRDICQRGTSLTIQCQVDSQVTMMFWYRQQPGQSLTLIATANQGSEATYESGFVIDKFPISRPNLTFSTLTVSNMSPEDSSIYLCSVAGTGDQPQHFGDGTRLSIL.